The 16 T cell receptor beta chains below were found in one sample sequenced in a study of blood T cell repertoires in COVID-19 (dated by TCRdb to about 2020). Library method: the immunoSEQ multiplex PCR assay. Not all clones reach the TCRdb copy of this immuneACCESS table, which keeps in-frame sequences only. Checked studies attribute under half of the gap to unresolved V genes and leave the rest unexplained. Present in this sample are 150,000 or so clones, 60% to 75% of which were seen just once. The top ten clones comprise approximately 2% of the sample. The source material was peripheral blood. Source of these receptors: an older woman with acute or convalescent COVID-19.

The chain has TRBV13 and TRBJ1-1; D gene ambiguous. This CDR3 has 13 amino acids. The V end was cut by 0 bases, the J end by 8 bases, with 10 bases between. Germline CDR1 PRHDT, CDR2 FYEKMQ (reference sequence). DNA for the CDR3: TGTGCCAGCAGCTTAGGGAATAGGGAGGAAGCTTTCTTT. Translated, it gives CASSLGNREEAFF.

A few counts support this clone. A read error may account for a junction end that differs from germline. The chain couples TRBV7-7 to TRBJ1-2, with 8 nucleotides matching TRBD1. Per germline, CDR1 SSHAT and CDR2 FNYEAQ (reference sequence). The CDR3 loop spans 17 amino acids. The CDR3 spells CASSSPRDRPELHGYTF. The CDR3 nucleotides are TGTGCTAGCAGCTCCCCCCGGGACAGGCCTGAGCTACATGGCTACACCTTC. The whole variable domain, filled in from reference TRBV7-7 and TRBJ1-2, reads GAGVSQSPRYKVTKRGQDVTLRCDPISSHATLYWYQQALGQGPEFLTYFNYEAQPDKSGLPSDRFSAERPEGSISTLTIQRTEQRDSAMYRCASSSPRDRPELHGYTFGSGTRLTVV.

This chain joins TRBV4-1 and TRBJ1-2; 7 positions agree with TRBD1. From germline, CDR1 is MGHRA and CDR2 YSYEKL. The CDR3 extends over 16 amino acids. Unmatched junction bases numbered 10, after V lost 3 bases and J lost 3 bases. The CDR3 DNA is TGCGCCAGCAGCCAGGAAATGAACAGGGGCTACTATGGCTACACCTTC. The encoded protein is CASSQEMNRGYYGYTF.

The chain combines TRBV4-3 with TRBJ1-1; D call uncertain. V lost 3 bases, J lost 0 bases, and 2 bases lay in between. This CDR3 has 12 amino acids. The germline V gene encodes CDR1 LGHNA and CDR2 YSLEER. CDR3 DNA sequence: TGCGCCAGCAGCCACATGAACACTGAAGCTTTCTTT. Translated: CASSHMNTEAFF.

The sample holds a few counts of this clone. The rearrangement links TRBV27 to TRBJ2-1; possibly TRBD2 for D (6 bases). Looked up from germline, CDR1 is MNHEY and CDR2 is SMNVEV (reference sequence). The length of the CDR3 is 16 residues. V was pared by 5 bases and J by 7 bases, with 21 bases between. The DNA for the CDR3 is TGTGCCAGCAGTCCGTCAAGACTAGTAACCGGGAATGAGCAGTTCTTC. Translation: CASSPSRLVTGNEQFF.

There are a few counts of this clone. This chain links TRBV19 with TRBJ1-5; TRBD1 matches at 7 bases. The CDR3 length is 16 residues. Germline CDR1 is LNHDA and CDR2 is SQIVND (reference sequence). V gave up 11 bases and J gave up 0 bases; unmatched junction bases: 13. Here the CDR3 reads CASRGQEGFSNQPQHF. The CDR3 DNA reads TGTGCCTCTAGGGGGCAAGAGGGGTTTAGCAATCAGCCCCAGCATTTT.

The sample holds a few counts of this clone. Distinct nucleotide sequences in the sample also encode this CDR3. The chain is built from TRBV2 and TRBJ1-5; D is unclear. Between the trimmed V and J ends, which lost 4 bases and 5 bases, there was a span of 6 bases. Germline CDR1 reads SNHLY; CDR2 reads FYNNEI. CDR3 size: 12 residues. CDR3 DNA: TGTGCCAGCAGTGGCGGTGATCAGCCCCAGCATTTT. Translated: CASSGGDQPQHF. The whole variable domain, remainder taken from reference TRBV2 and TRBJ1-5, is EPEVTQTPSHQVTQMGQEVILRCVPISNHLYFYWYRQILGQKVEFLVSFYNNEISEKSEIFDDQFSVERPDGSNFTLKIRSTKLEDSAMYFCASSGGDQPQHFGDGTRLSIL.

The CDR3 sequence: CATSATSGGASYNEQFF. Here the CDR3 DNA reads TGTGCCACCAGTGCCACTAGCGGGGGGGCCTCCTACAATGAGCAGTTCTTC. This sequence joins TRBV24-1 and TRBJ2-1, with 13 bases lining up with TRBD2. The CDR3 totals 17 residues. V was clipped by 5 bases and J by 0 bases; unmatched bases: 3. CDR1 is KGHDR and CDR2 is SFDVKD in the germline V gene.

J is TRBJ1-4 and V is TRBV5-1; 8 bases line up with TRBD1. Germline CDR1 reads SGHRS; CDR2 reads YFSETQ. CDR3 length: 15 residues. Unmatched junction bases numbered 6, after V lost 4 bases and J lost 4 bases. CDR3 region: CASSGGQADNEKLFF. The CDR3 DNA is TGCGCCAGCAGCGGGGGACAGGCCGATAATGAAAAACTGTTTTTT. The whole variable domain, remainder taken from reference TRBV5-1 and TRBJ1-4, is KAGVTQTPRYLIKTRGQQVTLSCSPISGHRSVSWYQQTPGQGLQFLFEYFSETQRNKGNFPGRFSGRQFSNSRSEMNVSTLELGDSALYLCASSGGQADNEKLFFGSGTQLSVL.

The chain combines TRBV5-1 with TRBJ2-3; D call uncertain. Looked up from germline, CDR1 is SGHRS and CDR2 is YFSETQ. The CDR3 length is 14 residues. Between the trimmed V and J ends, which lost 0 bases and 1 base, there was a span of 6 bases. For the CDR3, the DNA is TGCGCCAGCAGCTTGGATCAGGGCACAGATACGCAGTATTTT. It codes for CASSLDQGTDTQYF.

The chain employs TRBV3-1 (or the pseudogene TRBV3-2) and TRBJ2-5; possibly TRBD1 for D (5 bases). The CDR3 is 14 residues long. Trimming stripped 4 bases from V and 1 base from J, with 10 bases between. The germline V gene encodes CDR1 LGHDT and CDR2 YNNKEL (reference sequence). The CDR3 sequence is CASSLGAIQETQYF. The CDR3, as DNA: TGTGCCAGCAGCCTAGGGGCGATCCAAGAGACCCAGTACTTC.

The rearrangement joins TRBV7-9 to TRBJ2-3, with 8 bases aligning to TRBD2. The CDR3 covers 16 residues. Germline values: CDR1 SEHNR, CDR2 FQNEAQ (reference sequence). With V trimmed by 5 bases and J by 2 bases, 9 bases remained unmatched. CDR3 sequence: CASSPMRGVSTDTQYF. For the CDR3, the DNA is TGTGCCAGCAGCCCCATGCGGGGGGTCTCCACAGATACGCAGTATTTT.

The V gene is TRBV6-5, the J gene TRBJ2-1; no clear D gene. Trimming took 2 bases from V and 7 from J, leaving 15 bases between them. This CDR3 has 15 amino acids. CDR1 is MNHEY and CDR2 is SVGAGI in the germline V gene. CDR3 nucleotide sequence: TGTGCCAGCAGTTACAGCCCGGTATCCGGGAATGAGCAGTTCTTC. Amino acids: CASSYSPVSGNEQFF.

The V gene is TRBV18, the J gene TRBJ2-5; possible D gene TRBD2, 6 bases. The CDR3 contains 15 residues. The V end lost 1 base, the J end lost 8 bases, and 17 bases lay between the germline ends. CDR1 KGHSH and CDR2 LQKENI come from the germline V gene. DNA of the CDR3: TGTGCCAGCTCACCACGAGGAGGGGCGCTAGAAACCCAGTACTTC. Amino acids: CASSPRGGALETQYF.

V usage is TRBV10-3 and J usage is TRBJ1-1, with a possible D match to TRBD1 (5 bases). V was trimmed by 3 bases and J by 3 bases, leaving 14 bases between them. The CDR3 sequence is 15 residues long. The germline V gene encodes CDR1 ENHRY and CDR2 SYGVKD. The CDR3 sequence: CAISDPAGPYTEAFF. Written as DNA, the CDR3 is TGTGCCATCAGTGACCCGGCAGGGCCATACACTGAAGCTTTCTTT.

V gene TRBV7-2 combines with J gene TRBJ1-3; D is unresolved. Trimming shortened V by 2 bases and J by 4 bases, and 9 bases separated the two germline ends. The CDR3 loop spans 14 amino acids. Germline CDR1 is SGHTA and CDR2 is FQGNSA. The CDR3: CASSLTGSGNTIYF. As DNA, the CDR3 is TGTGCCAGCAGCTTAACGGGGAGCGGAAACACCATATATTTT.